The 8 T cell receptor beta chains given below trace back to one sample, sequenced in a study of blood T cell repertoires in COVID-19. Some clones are missing from TCRdb's copy, which holds only in-frame ones; the method was immunoSEQ multiplex PCR. The sample lists nearly 50,000 clones, roughly nine tenths occurring once. The specimen sequenced was peripheral blood. The source is a man between 35 and 55 years old with active COVID-19.

In its sample, this clone was seen a few times. This rearrangement joins TRBV6-1 to TRBJ2-3, with 10 positions matching TRBD2. The germline V gene has CDR1 MNHNS and CDR2 SASEGT. V shed 0 bases and J 4 bases; nucleotides not matched to a gene: 1. The CDR3 extends over 15 amino acids. CDR3 sequence: CASSEALAGPDTQYF. The CDR3 DNA sequence: TGTGCCAGCAGTGAAGCACTAGCGGGACCAGATACGCAGTATTTT.

V usage is TRBV5-1 and J usage is TRBJ2-1; 9 bases fit TRBD2. The CDR3 contains 15 residues. CDR1 and CDR2 (germline): SGHRS, YFSETQ. V lost 1 base, J lost 3 bases, and 2 bases stayed unmatched. The CDR3 nucleotides read TGCGCCAGCAGCTTGTCTAGCGGGAACTACAATGAGCAGTTCTTC. Translated, it gives CASSLSSGNYNEQFF. Combining the CDR3 with reference TRBV5-1 and TRBJ2-1 gives the whole variable domain KAGVTQTPRYLIKTRGQQVTLSCSPISGHRSVSWYQQTPGQGLQFLFEYFSETQRNKGNFPGRFSGRQFSNSRSEMNVSTLELGDSALYLCASSLSSGNYNEQFFGPGTRLTVL.

This chain joins TRBV7-2 and TRBJ2-1, with TRBD2 matching 10 bases. With V trimmed by 5 bases and J by 12 bases, 10 bases remained unmatched. Germline CDR1 and CDR2: SGHTA and FQGNSA. The CDR3 length is 14 residues. The CDR3 coding sequence is TGTGCCAGCAGCCTGGGGACTAGCGCGGTTGGGCAGTTCTTC. This sequence encodes CASSLGTSAVGQFF.

This chain connects TRBV27 to TRBJ1-2; D unclear. CDR1 MNHEY and CDR2 SMNVEV come from the germline V gene (reference sequence). CDR3 length equals 14 residues. The germline V and J ends were trimmed by 6 bases and 8 bases, with 19 bases remaining between them. The CDR3 sequence is CASRRTGPGGGYTF. DNA of the CDR3: TGTGCCAGCAGACGAACCGGGCCTGGAGGAGGCTACACCTTC.

This clone was counted once. The chain links TRBV18 to TRBJ2-2; no reliable D call. The germline V gene has CDR1 KGHSH and CDR2 LQKENI. CDR3 length: 16 residues. Deletions cut 5 bases from V and 3 bases from J, with 16 bases between. CDR3 DNA: TGTGCCAGCTCAGTCACGGCCAGGATCGACACCGGGGAGCTGTTTTTT. It is translated as CASSVTARIDTGELFF. Drawing the rest from reference TRBV18 and TRBJ2-2, the complete variable domain is NAGVMQNPRHLVRRRGQEARLRCSPMKGHSHVYWYRQLPEEGLKFMVYLQKENIIDESGMPKERFSAEFPKEGPSILRIQQVVRGDSAAYFCASSVTARIDTGELFFGEGSRLTVL.

J is TRBJ1-1 and V is TRBV29-1; TRBD1 is a possible D gene (6 bases). The CDR3 is made up of 15 amino acids. CDR1 is SQVTM and CDR2 is ANQGSEA in the germline V gene. Trimming left V 2 bases short and J 4 bases short, with 17 bases between. Here the CDR3 reads CSVESWRGAATEAFF. The CDR3 DNA sequence: TGCAGCGTTGAATCATGGCGGGGGGCGGCCACTGAAGCTTTCTTT.

This clone was seen a few times. This chain joins TRBV11-2 and TRBJ2-1; TRBD2 matches at 10 bases. The CDR3 is made up of 16 amino acids. The J segment lost 9 bases and the V segment lost 5 bases, leaving 13 bases of the junction unmatched. In germline, CDR1 is SGHAT, CDR2 FQNNGV. For the CDR3, the DNA is TGTGCCAGCAGCCCCAGACTAGCGGGCTCAGGCAGTGAGCAGTTCTTC. This encodes CASSPRLAGSGSEQFF.

The CDR3 region is CASSQGLAGVADTQYF. CDR3 nucleotides: TGTGCCAGCAGCCAAGGGCTAGCGGGAGTAGCAGATACGCAGTATTTT. The gene calls are TRBV3-1 (or the pseudogene TRBV3-2) and TRBJ2-3, with 10 bases that match TRBD2. The germline gives CDR1 LGHDT, CDR2 YNNKEL (reference sequence). After removal of 1 base from V and 4 bases from J, the junction contained 5 bases not matched to a gene. This CDR3 region has 16 residues.